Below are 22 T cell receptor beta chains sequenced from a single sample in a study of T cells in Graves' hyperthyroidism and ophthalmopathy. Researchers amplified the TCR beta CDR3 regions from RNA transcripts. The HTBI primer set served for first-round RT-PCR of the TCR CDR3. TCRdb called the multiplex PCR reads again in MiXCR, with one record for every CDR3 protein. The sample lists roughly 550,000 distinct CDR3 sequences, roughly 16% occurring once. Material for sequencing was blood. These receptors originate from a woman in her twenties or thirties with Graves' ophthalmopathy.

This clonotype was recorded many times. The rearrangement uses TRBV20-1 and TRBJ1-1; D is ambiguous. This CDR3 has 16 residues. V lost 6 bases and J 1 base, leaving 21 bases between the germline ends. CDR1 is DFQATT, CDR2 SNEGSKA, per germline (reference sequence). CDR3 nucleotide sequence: TGCAGTGCCCGGCCGGGGTTCACTGTGAGGAACACTGAAGCTTTCTTT. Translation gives CSARPGFTVRNTEAFF.

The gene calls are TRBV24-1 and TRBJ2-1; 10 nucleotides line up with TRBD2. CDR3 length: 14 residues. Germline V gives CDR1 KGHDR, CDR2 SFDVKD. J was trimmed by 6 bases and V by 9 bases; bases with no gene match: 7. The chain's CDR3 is CATGALAGVNEQFF. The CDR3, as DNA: TGTGCCACCGGGGCCCTAGCGGGAGTCAATGAGCAGTTCTTC.

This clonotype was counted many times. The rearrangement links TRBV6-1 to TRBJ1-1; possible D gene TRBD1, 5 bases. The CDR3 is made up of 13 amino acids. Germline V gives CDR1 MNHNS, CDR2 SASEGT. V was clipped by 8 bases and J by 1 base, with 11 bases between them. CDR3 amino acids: CASGAEKNTEAFF. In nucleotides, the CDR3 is TGTGCCAGCGGGGCGGAGAAGAACACTGAAGCTTTCTTT.

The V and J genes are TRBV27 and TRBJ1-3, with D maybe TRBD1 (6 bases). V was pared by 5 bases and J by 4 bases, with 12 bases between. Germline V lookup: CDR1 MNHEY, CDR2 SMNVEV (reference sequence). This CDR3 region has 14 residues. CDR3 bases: TGTGCCAGCAGTAGCACAGGGAACGGAAACACCATATATTTT. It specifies CASSSTGNGNTIYF.

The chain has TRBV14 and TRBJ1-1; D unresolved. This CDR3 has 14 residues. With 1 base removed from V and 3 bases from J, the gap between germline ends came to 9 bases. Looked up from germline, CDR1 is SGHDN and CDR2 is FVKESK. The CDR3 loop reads CASSQVGYHTEAFF. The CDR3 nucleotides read TGTGCCAGCAGCCAAGTTGGGTATCACACTGAAGCTTTCTTT.

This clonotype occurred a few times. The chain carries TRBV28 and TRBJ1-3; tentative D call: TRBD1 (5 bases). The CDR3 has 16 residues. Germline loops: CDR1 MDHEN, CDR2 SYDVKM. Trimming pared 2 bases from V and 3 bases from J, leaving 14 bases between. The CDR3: CASSLGTGQHGNTIYF. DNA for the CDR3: TGTGCCAGCAGTTTAGGCACAGGACAACATGGAAACACCATATATTTT.

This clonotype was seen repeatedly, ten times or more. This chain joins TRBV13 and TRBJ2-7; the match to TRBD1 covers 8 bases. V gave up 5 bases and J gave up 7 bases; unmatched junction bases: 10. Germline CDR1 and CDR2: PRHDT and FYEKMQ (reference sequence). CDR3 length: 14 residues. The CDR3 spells CASSARTGRFEQYF. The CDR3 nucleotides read TGTGCCAGCAGCGCCCGGACAGGGAGGTTTGAGCAGTACTTC. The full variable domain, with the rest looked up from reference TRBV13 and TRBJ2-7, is AAGVIQSPRHLIKEKRETATLKCYPIPRHDTVYWYQQGPGQDPQFLISFYEKMQSDKGSIPDRFSAQQFSDYHSELNMSSLELGDSALYFCASSARTGRFEQYFGPGTRLTVT.

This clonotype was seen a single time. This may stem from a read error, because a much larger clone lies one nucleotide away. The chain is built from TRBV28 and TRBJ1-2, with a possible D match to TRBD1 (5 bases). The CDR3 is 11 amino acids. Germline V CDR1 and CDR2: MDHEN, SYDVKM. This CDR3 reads CASTDSGGHTF. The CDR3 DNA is TGTGCCAGCACCGACAGCGGTGGCCACACCTTC.

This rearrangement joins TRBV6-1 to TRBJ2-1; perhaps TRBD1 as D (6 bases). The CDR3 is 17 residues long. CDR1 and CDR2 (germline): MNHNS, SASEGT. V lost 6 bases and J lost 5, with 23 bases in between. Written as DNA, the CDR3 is TGTGCCAGCAGGCCGACTCCGGGACACACCGCAGACAATGAGCAGTTCTTC. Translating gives CASRPTPGHTADNEQFF.

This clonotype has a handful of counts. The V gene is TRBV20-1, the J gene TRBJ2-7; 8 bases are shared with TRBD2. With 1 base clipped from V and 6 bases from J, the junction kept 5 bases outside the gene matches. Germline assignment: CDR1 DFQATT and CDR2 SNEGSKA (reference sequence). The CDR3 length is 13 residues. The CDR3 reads CSARAGTRSEQYF. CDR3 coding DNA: TGCAGTGCTAGAGCAGGGACTAGAAGCGAGCAGTACTTC.

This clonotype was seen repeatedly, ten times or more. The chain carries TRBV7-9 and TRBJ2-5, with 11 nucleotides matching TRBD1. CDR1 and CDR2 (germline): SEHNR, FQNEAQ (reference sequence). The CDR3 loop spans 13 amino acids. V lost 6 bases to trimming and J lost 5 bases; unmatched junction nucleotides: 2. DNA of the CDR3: TGTGCCAGCAGTGGACAGGGGGCTGAGACCCAGTACTTC. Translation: CASSGQGAETQYF.

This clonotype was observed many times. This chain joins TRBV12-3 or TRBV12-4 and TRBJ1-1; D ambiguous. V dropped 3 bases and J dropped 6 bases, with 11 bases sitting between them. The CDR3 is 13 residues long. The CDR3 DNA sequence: TGTGCCAGCAGTTTGGTAGCGGGGTCTGAAGCTTTCTTT. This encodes CASSLVAGSEAFF.

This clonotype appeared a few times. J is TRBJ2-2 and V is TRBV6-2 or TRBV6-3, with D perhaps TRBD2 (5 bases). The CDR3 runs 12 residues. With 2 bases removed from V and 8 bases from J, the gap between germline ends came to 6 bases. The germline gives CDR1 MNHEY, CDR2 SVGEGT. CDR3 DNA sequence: TGTGCCAGCAGTTACAGGGAGGGGGAGCTGTTTTTT. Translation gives CASSYREGELFF.

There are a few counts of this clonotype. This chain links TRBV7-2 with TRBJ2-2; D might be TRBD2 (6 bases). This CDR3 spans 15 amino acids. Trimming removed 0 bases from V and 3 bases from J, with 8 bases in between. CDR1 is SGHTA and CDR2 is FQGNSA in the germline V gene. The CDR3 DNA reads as TGTGCCAGCAGCTTAGCTAGCGGATACACCGGGGAGCTGTTTTTT. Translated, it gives CASSLASGYTGELFF.

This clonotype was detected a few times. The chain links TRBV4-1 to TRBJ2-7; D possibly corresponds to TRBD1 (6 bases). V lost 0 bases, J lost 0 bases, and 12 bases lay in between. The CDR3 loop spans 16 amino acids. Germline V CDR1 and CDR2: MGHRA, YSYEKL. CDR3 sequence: CASSQEGNRDSYEQYF. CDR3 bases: TGCGCCAGCAGCCAAGAGGGAAACAGGGACTCCTACGAGCAGTACTTC.

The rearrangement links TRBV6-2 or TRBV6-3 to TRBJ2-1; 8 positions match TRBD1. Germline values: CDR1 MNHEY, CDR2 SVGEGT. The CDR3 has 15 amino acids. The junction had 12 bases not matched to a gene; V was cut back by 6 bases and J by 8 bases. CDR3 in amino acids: CASSETGGPRHEQFF. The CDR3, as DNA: TGTGCCAGCAGCGAAACAGGGGGTCCCAGGCATGAGCAGTTCTTC.

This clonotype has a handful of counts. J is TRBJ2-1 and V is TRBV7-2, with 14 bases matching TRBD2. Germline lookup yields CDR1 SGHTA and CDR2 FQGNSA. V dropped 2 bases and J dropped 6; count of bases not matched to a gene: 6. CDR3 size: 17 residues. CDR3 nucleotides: TGTGCCAGCAGCTTAAACCCCGGACTAGCGGGAGGCAATGAGCAGTTCTTC. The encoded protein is CASSLNPGLAGGNEQFF.

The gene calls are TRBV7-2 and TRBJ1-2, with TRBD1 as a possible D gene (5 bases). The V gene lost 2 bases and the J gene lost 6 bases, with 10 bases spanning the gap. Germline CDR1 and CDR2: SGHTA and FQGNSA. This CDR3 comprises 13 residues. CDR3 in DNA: TGTGCCAGCAGCTTAATTAGGGGAGATGGCTACACCTTC. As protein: CASSLIRGDGYTF.

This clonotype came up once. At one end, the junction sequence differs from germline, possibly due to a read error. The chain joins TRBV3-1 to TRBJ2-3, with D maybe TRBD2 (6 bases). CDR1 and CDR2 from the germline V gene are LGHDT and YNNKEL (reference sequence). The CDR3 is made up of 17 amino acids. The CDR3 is CASSPATPQTSIDTQYF. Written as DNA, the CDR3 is TGTGCCAGCAGCCCGGCAACGCCCCAAACTAGCATAGATACGCAGTATTTT.

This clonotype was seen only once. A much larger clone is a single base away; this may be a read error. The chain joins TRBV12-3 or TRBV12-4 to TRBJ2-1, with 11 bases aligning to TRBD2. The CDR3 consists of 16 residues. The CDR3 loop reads CASSFLAGGPYNELFF. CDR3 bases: TGTGCCAGCAGTTTCCTAGCGGGAGGCCCCTACAATGAGCTGTTCTTC.

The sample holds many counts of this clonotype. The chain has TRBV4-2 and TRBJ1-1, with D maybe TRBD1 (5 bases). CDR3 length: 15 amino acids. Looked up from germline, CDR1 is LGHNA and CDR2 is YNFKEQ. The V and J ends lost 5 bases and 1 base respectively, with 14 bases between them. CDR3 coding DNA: TGTGCCAGCAGCGGAACAGGAAGGTCGAACACTGAAGCTTTCTTT. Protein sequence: CASSGTGRSNTEAFF.

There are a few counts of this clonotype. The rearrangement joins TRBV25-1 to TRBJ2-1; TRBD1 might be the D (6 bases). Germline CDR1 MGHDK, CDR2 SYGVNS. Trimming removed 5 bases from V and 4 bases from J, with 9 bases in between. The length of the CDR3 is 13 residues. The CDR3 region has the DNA TGTGCCAGCAGTACAGGGAGATACAATGAGCAGTTCTTC. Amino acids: CASSTGRYNEQFF.